The clone carrying this TCR beta chain was recorded a few times. This specimen belongs to a study of blood T cells in healthy people across ages. This CDR3 has 13 amino acids. Per the germline V gene, CDR1 is SQVTM and CDR2 is ANQGSEA. Primers used in a second PCR of roughly 6 to 12 cycles were a sample-barcoded 5' primer and a J-beta primer mix. Using its own MiXCR run on the 5' RACE reads, TCRdb lists one record per CDR3 protein. The table lists about 1 million distinct CDR3 sequences, around 27% of them singletons. These data are also associated with another study on T cells of mothers and their children. That investigation notes: No T cell clones of persistent microchimeric origin were detected.

The clonotype was recovered from a girl aged 2 to 10 in good health. The sequencing sample was made of blood. The chain is built from TRBV29-1 and TRBJ2-5, with 9 bases aligning to TRBD1. The end of the DNA is better explained by TRBJ2-1, so the J call may be wrong. The CDR3, as DNA: TGCAGCGCACACGTATGGACAGGGGAAGAGCAGTTCTTC. As protein: CSAHVWTGEEQFF.